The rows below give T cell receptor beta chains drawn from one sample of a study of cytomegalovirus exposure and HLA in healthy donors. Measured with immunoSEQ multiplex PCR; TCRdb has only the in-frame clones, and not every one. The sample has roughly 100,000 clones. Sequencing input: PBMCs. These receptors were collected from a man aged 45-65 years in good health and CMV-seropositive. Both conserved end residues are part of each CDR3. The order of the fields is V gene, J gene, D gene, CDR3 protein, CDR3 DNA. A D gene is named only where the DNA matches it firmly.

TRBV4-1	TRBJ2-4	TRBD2	CASSQDRLAALSAKNIQYF	TGCGCCAGCAGCCAAGACCGACTAGCGGCATTATCTGCCAAAAACATTCAGTACTTC
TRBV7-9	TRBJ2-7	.	CASSLQREQYF	TGTGCCAGCAGCTTACAGCGTGAGCAGTACTTC
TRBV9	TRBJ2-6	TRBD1	CASSVMVPGGYSGANVLTF	TGTGCCAGCAGCGTTATGGTCCCAGGGGGCTACTCTGGGGCCAACGTCCTGACTTTC
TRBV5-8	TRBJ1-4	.	CATEAGVDEKLFF	TGTGCCACTGAGGCGGGGGTAGATGAAAAACTGTTTTTT
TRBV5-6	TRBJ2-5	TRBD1	CASSRFTGGRETQYF	TGTGCCAGCAGCAGATTTACAGGGGGTCGGGAGACCCAGTACTTC
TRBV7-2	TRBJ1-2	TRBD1	CASSRLATGVDGYTF	TGTGCCAGCAGCCGCCTGGCGACAGGGGTGGATGGCTACACCTTC
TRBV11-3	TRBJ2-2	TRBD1	CASSYRGNTGELFF	TGTGCCAGCAGCTACAGGGGAAACACCGGGGAGCTGTTTTTT
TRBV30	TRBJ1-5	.	CAWSLRGGWQPQHF	TGTGCCTGGAGCCTACGGGGAGGTTGGCAGCCCCAGCATTTT
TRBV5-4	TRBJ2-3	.	CASSLDSYRTDTQYF	TGTGCCAGCAGCTTGGACTCCTACCGCACAGATACGCAGTATTTT
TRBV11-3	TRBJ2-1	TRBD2	CASSLDQGGSVSYNEQFF	TGTGCCAGCAGCTTAGATCAAGGCGGGAGTGTCTCCTACAATGAGCAGTTCTTC